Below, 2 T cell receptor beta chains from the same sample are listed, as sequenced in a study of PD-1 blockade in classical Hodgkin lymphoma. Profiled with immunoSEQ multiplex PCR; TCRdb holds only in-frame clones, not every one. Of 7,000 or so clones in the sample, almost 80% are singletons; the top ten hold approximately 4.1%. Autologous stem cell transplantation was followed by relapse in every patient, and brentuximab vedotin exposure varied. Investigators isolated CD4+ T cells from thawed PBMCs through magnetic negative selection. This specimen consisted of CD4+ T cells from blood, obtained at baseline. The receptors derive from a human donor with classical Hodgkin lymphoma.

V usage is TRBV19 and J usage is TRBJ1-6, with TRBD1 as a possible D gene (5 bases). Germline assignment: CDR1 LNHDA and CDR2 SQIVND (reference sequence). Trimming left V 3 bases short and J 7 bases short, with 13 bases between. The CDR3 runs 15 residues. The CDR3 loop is CASSIIQGVNSPLHF. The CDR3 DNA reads TGTGCCAGTAGTATTATCCAGGGCGTAAATTCACCCCTCCACTTT.

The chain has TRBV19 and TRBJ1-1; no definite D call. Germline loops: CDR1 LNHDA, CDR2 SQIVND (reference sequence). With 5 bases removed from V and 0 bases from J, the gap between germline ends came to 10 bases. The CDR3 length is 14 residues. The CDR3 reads CASSLGLMNTEAFF. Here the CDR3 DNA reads TGTGCCAGTAGTCTGGGATTAATGAACACTGAAGCTTTCTTT.